This T cell receptor beta chain is drawn from a study of T-cell reconstitution after alpha-beta-depleted transplantation in children. It was with unique molecular identifiers that the TCRbeta library was prepared. TCRdb processed the PCR reads anew with MiXCR; each CDR3 protein has one entry. The data hold 150,000 to 200,000 distinct CDR3 sequences, with more than 6.5% observed a single time. V was clipped by 6 bases and J by 8 bases, with 15 bases between them. The CDR3 extends over 13 amino acids. From germline, CDR1 is MGHDK and CDR2 SYGVNS. This clonotype came up many times. This rearrangement joins TRBV25-1 to TRBJ2-3; TRBD1 might be the D (5 bases). The specimen comprised PBMCs from the stem cell graft donor, sampled from the stem cell graft. This sequence was found in a human donor who donated a stem cell graft to a child with Wiskott-Aldrich syndrome. CDR3 sequence reads: CASRGQGSSTQYF. The CDR3 nucleotides are TGTGCCAGCAGGGGCCAGGGTTCAAGTACGCAGTATTTT.